This TCR beta chain appears in the sequencing data of a study of human T cells and chemical hapten exposure. Indicated time point: patch test 1, 2 weeks after DPC sensitization. Treatment noted: therapeutic diphenylcyclopropenone sensitization with weekly scalp DPC. This clonotype was found a few times. TCRdb re-called the RACE reads through MiXCR, storing one row per CDR3 protein. The data hold about 110,000 distinct CDR3 sequences, with approximately 11% observed a single time. The material was whole blood, obtained in connection with sensitization to the hapten diphenylcyclopropenone (DPC). This sequence originates from a woman between 40 and 50 years old with alopecia areata. Some clones in this sample may be carry-over from other donors' samples.

CDR3 residues: CASSMDSRRAEAFF. In nucleotides, the CDR3 is TGTGCCAGTAGTATGGACAGCCGGAGGGCTGAAGCTTTCTTT. V and J are TRBV19 and TRBJ1-1; D possibly corresponds to TRBD1 (6 bases). Germline CDR1 LNHDA, CDR2 SQIVND (reference sequence). V shed 3 bases and J shed 6 bases, with 14 bases lying between them. The CDR3 covers 14 residues. The variable domain in full, with the rest retrieved from reference TRBV19 and TRBJ1-1, is DGGITQSPKYLFRKEGQNVTLSCEQNLNHDAMYWYRQDPGQGLRLIYYSQIVNDFQKGDIAEGYSVSREKKESFPLTVTSAQKNPTAFYLCASSMDSRRAEAFFGQGTRLTVV.